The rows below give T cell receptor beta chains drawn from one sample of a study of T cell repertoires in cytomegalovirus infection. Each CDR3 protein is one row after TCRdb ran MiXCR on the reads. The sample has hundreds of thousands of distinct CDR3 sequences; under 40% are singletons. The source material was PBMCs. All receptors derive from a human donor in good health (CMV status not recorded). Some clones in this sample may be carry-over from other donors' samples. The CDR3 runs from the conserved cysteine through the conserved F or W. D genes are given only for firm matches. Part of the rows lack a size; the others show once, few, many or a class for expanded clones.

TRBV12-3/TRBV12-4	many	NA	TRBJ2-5	TGTGCCAGCAGTTTTGAGACTCTTCAAGAGACCCAGTACTTC	CASSFETLQETQYF
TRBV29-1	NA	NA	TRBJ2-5	TGCAGCGGTAACAGGCTAGCATACCAAGAGACCCAGTACTTC	CSGNRLAYQETQYF
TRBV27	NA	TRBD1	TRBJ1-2	TGTGCCAGCAGTTTGCTCGGGACAGGTGGATTCTATGGCTACACCTTC	CASSLLGTGGFYGYTF
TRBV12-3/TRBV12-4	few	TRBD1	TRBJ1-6	TGTGCCAGCAATGGACAGGGGGCGAATTCACCCCTCCACTTT	CASNGQGANSPLHF
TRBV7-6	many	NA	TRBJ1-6	TGTGCCAGCAGCCAAGGTGCTTCGGATTCACCCCTCCACTTT	CASSQGASDSPLHF
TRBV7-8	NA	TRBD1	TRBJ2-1	TGTGCCAGCAGCCCCCCCCGACAGGGGGCGGGCAATGAGCAGTTCTTC	CASSPPRQGAGNEQFF
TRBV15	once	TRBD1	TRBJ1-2	TGTGCCACCAGCAGAGATATGGGACAGGGAGTTGGCTACACCTTC	CATSRDMGQGVGYTF
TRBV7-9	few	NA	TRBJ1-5	TGTGCCAGCAGCTTAGGACGGGGGGTAGAAAGCAATCAGCCCCAGCATTTT	CASSLGRGVESNQPQHF
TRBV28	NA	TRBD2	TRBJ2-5	TGTGCCAGCAGTTTGGGGCTAGCGGGAGGTTCTCAGTACTTC	CASSLGLAGGSQYF
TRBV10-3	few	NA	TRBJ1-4	TGTGCCATCAGTGAGAGGGCAGCAACTAATGAAAAACTGTTTTTT	CAISERAATNEKLFF
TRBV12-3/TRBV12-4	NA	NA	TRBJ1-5	TGTGCCAGCAAAAGTTTCTATAGCAATCAGCCCCAGCATTTT	CASKSFYSNQPQHF
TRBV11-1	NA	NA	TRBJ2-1	TGTGCCAGCAGCGGCCTCGCGGGGGCGCTGTTCTTC	CASSGLAGALFF
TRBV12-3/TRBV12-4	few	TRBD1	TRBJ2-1	TGTGCCAGCAGCCCGACAGGGGAGTACAATGAGCAGTTCTTC	CASSPTGEYNEQFF
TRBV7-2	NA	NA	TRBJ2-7	TGTGCCTGCAGCTTAGGGCCCCGGTGCCGCTGGGAGGAGCAGTACTTC	CACSLGPRCRWEEQYF
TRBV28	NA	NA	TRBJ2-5	TGTGCCAGCAGTAACGGCGATGAGACAGTCGCTGAGACCCAGTACTTC	CASSNGDETVAETQYF
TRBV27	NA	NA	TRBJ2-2	TGTGCCAGCAGTTTAGTCGGGTCGGGCCCCCTAATGACCGGGGAGCTGTTTTTT	CASSLVGSGPLMTGELFF
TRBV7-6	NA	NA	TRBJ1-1	TGTGCCAGCAGCCTGGCGGGCAGCGAAGCTTTCTTT	CASSLAGSEAFF
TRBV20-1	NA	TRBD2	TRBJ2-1	TGCAGTGCTAGGAATAGCGGGGGGGCTAATGAGCAGTTCTTC	CSARNSGGANEQFF
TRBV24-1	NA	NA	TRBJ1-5	TGTGCCACCAGTGATGAGGGGGTCCGTAGGCCCCAGCATTTT	CATSDEGVRRPQHF
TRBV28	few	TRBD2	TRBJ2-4	TGTGCCAGCAGTTTGGGGACTAAATCCAAACGAGGCATTCAGTACTTC	CASSLGTKSKRGIQYF
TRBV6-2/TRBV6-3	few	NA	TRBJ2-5	TGTGCCAGCAGTTACTCGACTTATCCAGGGCAGGCGGAGACCCAGTACTTC	CASSYSTYPGQAETQYF
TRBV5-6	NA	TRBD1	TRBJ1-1	TGTGCCAGCAGCTTGGAACAGGGGGTATCAAACACTGAAGCTTTCTTT	CASSLEQGVSNTEAFF
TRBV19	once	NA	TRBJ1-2	TGTGCCAGTAGTATGACTCTAGGGGCTACGGCTGATGGCTACACCTTC	CASSMTLGATADGYTF
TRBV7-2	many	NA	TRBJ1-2	TGTGCCAGCAGCTTATTCGCGACTAGTGGCTACACCTTC	CASSLFATSGYTF
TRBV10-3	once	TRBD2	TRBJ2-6	TGTGCCAGCGGACTAGCGGACAGCTCTGGGGCCAACGTCCTGACTTTC	CASGLADSSGANVLTF
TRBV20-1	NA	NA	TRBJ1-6	TGCAGTGCTGTCGCAGGGTATAATTCACCCCTCCACTTT	CSAVAGYNSPLHF
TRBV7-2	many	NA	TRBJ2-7	TGTGCCAGCAGCTTGGGGTTCTACGAGCAGTACTTC	CASSLGFYEQYF
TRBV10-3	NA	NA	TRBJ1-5	TGTGCCATCAAATTGTCAGGAGATCAGCCCCAGCATTTT	CAIKLSGDQPQHF
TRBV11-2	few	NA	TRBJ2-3	TGTGCCAGCAGCCCAGGCGGACGAAGATTGATCGCAGATACGCAGTATTTT	CASSPGGRRLIADTQYF
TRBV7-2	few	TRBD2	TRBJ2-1	TGTGCCAGCAGCTTAGCCGCGCGGGGAGGGAGCAATGAGCAGTTCTTC	CASSLAARGGSNEQFF
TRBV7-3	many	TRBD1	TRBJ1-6	TGTGCCAGCAGCCGGGACAGCGAACATAATTCACCCCTCCACTTT	CASSRDSEHNSPLHF
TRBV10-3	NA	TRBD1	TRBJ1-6	TGTGCCATCAGTGATCATTTTGGGGCAGGGGGCAATTCACCCCTCCACTTT	CAISDHFGAGGNSPLHF